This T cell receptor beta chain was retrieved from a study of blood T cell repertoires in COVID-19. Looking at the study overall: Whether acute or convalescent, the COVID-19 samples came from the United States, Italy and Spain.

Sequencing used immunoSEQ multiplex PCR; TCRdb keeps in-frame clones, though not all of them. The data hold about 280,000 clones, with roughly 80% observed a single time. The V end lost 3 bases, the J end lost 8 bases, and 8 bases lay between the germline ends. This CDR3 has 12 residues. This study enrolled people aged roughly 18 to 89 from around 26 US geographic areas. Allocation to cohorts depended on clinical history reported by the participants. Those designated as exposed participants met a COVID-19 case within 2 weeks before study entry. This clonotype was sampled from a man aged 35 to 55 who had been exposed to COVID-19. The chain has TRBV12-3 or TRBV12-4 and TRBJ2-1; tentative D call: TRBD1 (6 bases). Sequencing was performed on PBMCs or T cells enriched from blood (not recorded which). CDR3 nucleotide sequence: TGTGCCAGCAGTTTTGGGGGCGATGAGCAGTTCTTC. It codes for CASSFGGDEQFF.